This passage covers 29 T cell receptor beta chains from one sample sequenced in a study of a mutant IDH1 vaccine in newly diagnosed glioma. For these receptors, no antigen is known. Time point specified: week 35, safety follow-up. Mutant IDH1 20-mer peptide, at 300 ug, made up each vaccine dose, with topical imiquimod. The repertoire was sequenced with immunoSEQ multiplex PCR; TCRdb's copy has only in-frame clones and lacks some. This table holds tens of thousands of clones, roughly 80% found once. The sequencing used PBMCs, collected from a glioma patient whose treatment included an IDH1 peptide vaccine. Receptor source: a man aged 25-40 years with glioma.

The CDR3 region has the DNA TGTGCCAGCAGTCCCCGTCGCGGTCGCTACGAGCAGTACTTC. Translating it yields CASSPRRGRYEQYF. This rearrangement joins TRBV27 to TRBJ2-7; D uncertain. Looked up from germline, CDR1 is MNHEY and CDR2 is SMNVEV (reference sequence). This CDR3 has 14 amino acids. V dropped 5 bases and J dropped 3 bases, with 14 bases sitting between them.

In this sample, this clone turned up a few times. This chain connects TRBV23-1 to TRBJ1-5; D is perhaps TRBD1 (5 bases). TRBV23-1 is an ORF, and what it does is uncertain. The CDR3 loop spans 15 amino acids. The V end lost 3 bases, the J end lost 0 bases, and 9 bases lay between the germline ends. The CDR3 sequence: CASSQGTPSNQPQHF. CDR3 nucleotides: TGCGCCAGCAGTCAGGGGACTCCTAGCAATCAGCCCCAGCATTTT.

The V call is TRBV2, the J call TRBJ1-4, with 7 bases that match TRBD1. Germline CDR1 SNHLY, CDR2 FYNNEI. After removal of 5 bases from V and 0 bases from J, the junction contained 3 bases not matched to a gene. The CDR3 is 15 amino acids. CDR3: CASSKTGATNEKLFF. Here the CDR3 DNA reads TGTGCCAGCAGTAAAACAGGGGCAACTAATGAAAAACTGTTTTTT.

The chain is built from TRBV5-4 and TRBJ2-3; either TRBD1 or TRBD2 may fit D (6 bases each). CDR1 and CDR2 from the germline V gene are SGHNT and YYREEE (reference sequence). Trimming left V 6 bases short and J 5 bases short, with 13 bases between. The CDR3 has 13 residues. CDR3 sequence: CASNERGEDTQYF. CDR3 nucleotide sequence: TGTGCCAGCAACGAAAGGGGGGAAGATACGCAGTATTTT.

The chain couples TRBV10-3 to TRBJ2-2; tentative D call: TRBD1 (6 bases). CDR1 and CDR2 (germline): ENHRY, SYGVKD. The CDR3 loop spans 14 amino acids. Trimming took 0 bases from V and 8 from J, leaving 10 bases between them. Here the CDR3 reads CAISESPGAGELFF. Here the CDR3 DNA reads TGTGCCATCAGTGAGTCGCCAGGGGCTGGGGAGCTGTTTTTT.

The chain combines TRBV27 with TRBJ1-2; D unresolved. Trimming cost V 6 bases and J 4 bases, with 12 bases left between them. The CDR3 runs 13 residues. Germline CDR1 reads MNHEY; CDR2 reads SMNVEV (reference sequence). In DNA form, the CDR3 reads TGTGCCAGCAGGGCTGGGATCTTCTATGGCTACACCTTC. Protein product: CASRAGIFYGYTF.

V gene TRBV5-1 combines with J gene TRBJ2-3; 8 nucleotides line up with TRBD1. The V gene end was trimmed by 0 bases and the J gene end by 3 bases; junction bases not matched to a gene: 3. The length of the CDR3 is 15 residues. Germline values: CDR1 SGHRS, CDR2 YFSETQ. CDR3 residues: CASSLVRQGTDTQYF. CDR3 in DNA: TGCGCCAGCAGCTTGGTGAGACAGGGGACAGATACGCAGTATTTT.

This rearrangement joins TRBV7-6 to TRBJ2-7; tentatively, D is TRBD2 (5 bases). Germline lookup yields CDR1 SGHVS and CDR2 FNYEAQ. The CDR3 is made up of 14 amino acids. V dropped 4 bases and J dropped 5 bases, with 15 bases sitting between them. The CDR3 reads CASSSSTSTDEQYF. The CDR3 DNA reads TGTGCCAGCAGCTCATCTACTAGTACAGACGAGCAGTACTTC.

This chain links TRBV6-5 with TRBJ1-3; no clear D gene. CDR1 is MNHEY and CDR2 is SVGAGI in the germline V gene. The CDR3 is 14 residues long. Trimming stripped 3 bases from V and 0 bases from J, with 6 bases between. CDR3 coding DNA: TGTGCCAGCAGTTATCGGCCCTCTGGAAACACCATATATTTT. Its protein is CASSYRPSGNTIYF.

This clone was counted at least ten times. The J gene is TRBJ1-1, the V gene TRBV30; D unclear. Trimming took off 7 bases at V and 1 base at J, with 7 bases between the two ends. CDR1 and CDR2 (germline): GTSNPN, SVGIG (reference sequence). This CDR3 region has 11 residues. The CDR3 sequence is CAFSPNTEAFF. As DNA, the CDR3 is TGTGCCTTTTCGCCGAACACTGAAGCTTTCTTT.

The chain joins TRBV4-1 to TRBJ1-1; the D is unclear. The CDR3 contains 15 residues. Germline loops: CDR1 MGHRA, CDR2 YSYEKL. V was pared by 1 base and J by 0 bases, with 9 bases between. In DNA, the CDR3 is TGCGCCAGCAGCCAAGTCCCCCAATTGAACACTGAAGCTTTCTTT. It yields the protein CASSQVPQLNTEAFF.

The chain joins TRBV5-1 to TRBJ1-2, with TRBD1 identical over 8 bases. V lost 0 bases and J lost 4; bases outside the gene matches: 8. The CDR3 runs to 16 residues. Germline V CDR1 and CDR2: SGHRS, YFSETQ. CDR3 amino acids: CASSLDDRGRTYGYTF. As DNA, the CDR3 is TGCGCCAGCAGCTTGGATGACAGGGGCCGAACCTATGGCTACACCTTC.

This clone was counted between two and nine times. The chain employs TRBV19 and TRBJ1-2, with D possibly TRBD1 on 5 matching bases. The length of the CDR3 is 13 residues. V was shortened by 5 bases and J by 3 bases, with 10 bases between the two germline ends. Germline V gene data show CDR1 as LNHDA and CDR2 as SQIVND (reference sequence). CDR3 DNA sequence: TGTGCCAGTAGTGGGACGGATTACTATGGCTACACCTTC. This encodes CASSGTDYYGYTF.

The chain recombines TRBV5-6 with TRBJ2-1; 10 bases map to TRBD2. V was clipped by 3 bases and J by 0 bases; unmatched bases: 12. Looked up from germline, CDR1 is SGHDT and CDR2 is YYEEEE. CDR3 size: 19 residues. CDR3 bases: TGTGCCAGCAGCTCTCAACTAGCGGGGTCTGCAAGCTCCTACAATGAGCAGTTCTTC. Translation: CASSSQLAGSASSYNEQFF.

This rearrangement joins TRBV7-9 to TRBJ1-1; tentative D call: TRBD1 (6 bases). The germline V gene has CDR1 SEHNR and CDR2 FQNEAQ (reference sequence). V was trimmed by 5 bases and J by 0 bases, leaving 13 bases between them. This CDR3 is 15 amino acids long. The CDR3 reads CASSATDRMNTEAFF. In DNA, the CDR3 is TGTGCCAGCAGCGCCACGGACAGAATGAACACTGAAGCTTTCTTT.

V is TRBV25-1 and J is TRBJ2-7; either TRBD1 or TRBD2 may fit D (6 bases each). V lost 6 bases and J 4 bases, leaving 16 bases between the germline ends. CDR3 length: 14 amino acids. Germline CDR1 MGHDK, CDR2 SYGVNS. The chain's CDR3 is CASSGGGLRYEQYF. In DNA, the CDR3 is TGTGCCAGCAGCGGAGGGGGGCTCAGGTACGAGCAGTACTTC.

This clone showed up just a few times. The V gene is TRBV5-1, the J gene TRBJ1-1; TRBD1 agrees at 8 bases. Trimming at V came to 6 bases and at J to 1 base, leaving 2 bases not matched to a gene. The CDR3 covers 13 residues. Germline V gene lookup returns CDR1 SGHRS and CDR2 YFSETQ. CDR3 in amino acids: CASTGTGNTEAFF. CDR3 DNA: TGCGCCAGCACCGGGACAGGGAACACTGAAGCTTTCTTT.

In its sample, this clone was seen a few times. The chain joins TRBV18 to TRBJ2-7; 9 bases match TRBD1. V gave up 8 bases and J gave up 1 base; unmatched junction bases: 6. The germline V gene encodes CDR1 KGHSH and CDR2 LQKENI. The CDR3 extends over 14 amino acids. CDR3 loop: CASRRDRDSYEQYF. The CDR3 DNA follows: TGTGCCAGCCGACGGGACAGGGATTCCTACGAGCAGTACTTC.

The chain employs TRBV19 and TRBJ1-1, with 7 bases lining up with TRBD1. From germline, CDR1 is LNHDA and CDR2 SQIVND (reference sequence). This CDR3 contains 15 residues. V lost 4 bases, J lost 0 bases, and 5 bases stayed unmatched. CDR3 loop: CASSKRDSLNTEAFF. In DNA, the CDR3 is TGTGCCAGTAGTAAAAGGGACAGCCTGAACACTGAAGCTTTCTTT.

The chain combines TRBV10-1 with TRBJ1-4; D call uncertain. This CDR3 has 13 residues. Trimming removed 6 bases from V and 5 bases from J, with 10 bases in between. Germline CDR1 WNHNN, CDR2 SYGVQD (reference sequence). Here the CDR3 DNA reads TGCGCCAGCAGCCGATCCGGCAATGAAAAACTGTTTTTT. Residues: CASSRSGNEKLFF.

The genes are TRBV5-1 and TRBJ1-1, with unresolved D. The V gene lost 7 bases and the J gene lost 2 bases, with 15 bases spanning the gap. The CDR3 is made up of 14 amino acids. CDR1 is SGHRS, CDR2 YFSETQ, per germline. The DNA for the CDR3 is TGCGCCAGCCGTGCCGGGTCCGACAACACTGAAGCTTTCTTT. This sequence encodes CASRAGSDNTEAFF.

The gene calls are TRBV7-6 and TRBJ2-5; 14 nucleotides match TRBD2. The CDR3 spans 15 residues. V gave up 4 bases and J gave up 6 bases; unmatched junction bases: 4. Germline values: CDR1 SGHVS, CDR2 FNYEAQ. The CDR3 here is CASSSGLAGGKTQYF. The CDR3 region has the DNA TGTGCCAGCAGCTCTGGACTAGCGGGAGGCAAGACCCAGTACTTC.

This chain connects TRBV15 to TRBJ2-2; no reliable D call. The germline CDR1 and CDR2 sequences are LNHNV and YYDKDF (reference sequence). Trimming shortened V by 4 bases and J by 3 bases, and 12 bases separated the two germline ends. The CDR3 runs to 15 residues. CDR3 region: CATSKGQGYTGELFF. The CDR3 nucleotides are TGTGCCACCAGCAAAGGTCAAGGGTACACCGGGGAGCTGTTTTTT.

The V and J genes are TRBV23-1 and TRBJ1-2, with 7 bases fitting TRBD1. TRBV23-1 counts as an open reading frame of uncertain function. The CDR3 runs 16 residues. V shed 7 bases and J 3 bases; nucleotides not matched to a gene: 14. The CDR3 DNA sequence: TGCGCCAGCACTTATTTCCGGGACAGCTGTGACTATGGCTACACCTTC. It specifies CASTYFRDSCDYGYTF.

J is TRBJ2-7 and V is TRBV4-1; the match to TRBD2 covers 8 bases. This CDR3 contains 13 residues. Trimming at V came to 5 bases and at J to 6 bases, leaving 6 bases not matched to a gene. Germline V gene lookup returns CDR1 MGHRA and CDR2 YSYEKL. The CDR3 is CASSNSGRGEQYF. As DNA, the CDR3 is TGCGCCAGCAGCAACAGCGGGAGAGGCGAGCAGTACTTC.

This clone was counted between two and nine times. The chain joins TRBV2 to TRBJ1-1, with 7 bases that match TRBD1. Germline CDR1 SNHLY, CDR2 FYNNEI. Trimming at V came to 9 bases and at J to 3 bases, leaving 1 base not matched to a gene. This CDR3 comprises 11 residues. The CDR3, as DNA: TGTGCCAGTGGACAGGACACTGAAGCTTTCTTT. This translates into CASGQDTEAFF.

The J gene is TRBJ2-2, the V gene TRBV6-5; D is perhaps TRBD1 (5 bases). The CDR3 extends over 16 amino acids. Germline V gives CDR1 MNHEY, CDR2 SVGAGI. Trimming removed 0 bases from V and 4 bases from J, with 12 bases in between. The CDR3 DNA follows: TGTGCCAGCAGTTACTCCCCCAGGGTCGGCACCGGGGAGCTGTTTTTT. This gives the protein CASSYSPRVGTGELFF.

This chain uses TRBV5-4 with TRBJ2-3; D gene unclear. With 1 base removed from V and 0 bases from J, the gap between germline ends came to 9 bases. Germline V lookup: CDR1 SGHNT, CDR2 YYREEE (reference sequence). This CDR3 has 15 amino acids. CDR3 loop: CASSLWASSTDTQYF. The DNA for the CDR3 is TGTGCCAGCAGCTTGTGGGCCTCTAGCACAGATACGCAGTATTTT. Together with reference TRBV5-4 and TRBJ2-3, the CDR3 gives the full variable domain: ETGVTQSPTHLIKTRGQQVTLRCSSQSGHNTVSWYQQALGQGPQFIFQYYREEENGRGNFPPRFSGLQFPNYSSELNVNALELDDSALYLCASSLWASSTDTQYFGPGTRLTVL.

This clone was seen more than once but under ten times. The V and J genes are TRBV25-1 and TRBJ1-1; TRBD1 matches 12 bases. The germline gives CDR1 MGHDK, CDR2 SYGVNS. The CDR3 spans 13 residues. V was clipped by 3 bases and J by 13 bases; unmatched bases: 6. The CDR3 DNA sequence: TGTGCCAGCAGTGAGTCCGGGACAGGGGGCTATTTCTTT. It encodes CASSESGTGGYFF.